Below are 5 T cell receptor beta chains sequenced from a single sample in a study of shared clonotypes between healthy human individuals. Produced via immunoSEQ multiplex PCR; TCRdb's table is partial and in-frame only. The profile shows a few million clones, roughly nine tenths of them singletons. What was sequenced was naive CD4+ T cells sorted from blood. Subset indicated: CD45RA+ positively selected. The receptors shown here come from a man between 18 and 35 years old in good health.

The V and J genes are TRBV15 and TRBJ2-5, with 7 bases lining up with TRBD1. CDR1 and CDR2 (germline): LNHNV, YYDKDF (reference sequence). Trimming removed 3 bases from V and 0 bases from J; junction bases left unmatched: 4. The CDR3 length is 15 residues. The CDR3 spells CATSRWDSDQETQYF. The CDR3 region has the DNA TGTGCCACCAGCAGGTGGGACAGCGACCAAGAGACCCAGTACTTC.

The V and J genes are TRBV5-4 and TRBJ1-2; 10 bases map to TRBD1. This CDR3 is 14 amino acids long. V shed 2 bases, J shed 8 bases, and the junction held 6 bases outside the gene matches. The germline V gene has CDR1 SGHNT and CDR2 YYREEE (reference sequence). The CDR3 nucleotides are TGTGCCAGCAGCTTCTCCGGGACAGGGGTAGGCTACACCTTC. Protein sequence: CASSFSGTGVGYTF. The full variable domain, its missing parts supplied by reference TRBV5-4 and TRBJ1-2, is ETGVTQSPTHLIKTRGQQVTLRCSSQSGHNTVSWYQQALGQGPQFIFQYYREEENGRGNFPPRFSGLQFPNYSSELNVNALELDDSALYLCASSFSGTGVGYTFGSGTRLTVV.

This sequence joins TRBV6-5 and TRBJ1-1; no clear D gene. The CDR3 has 16 amino acids. Germline CDR1 is MNHEY and CDR2 is SVGAGI. The V and J ends lost 2 bases and 3 bases respectively, with 16 bases between them. As DNA, the CDR3 is TGTGCCAGCAGTTACGTGCCTCACCTGAGGGACACTGAAGCTTTCTTT. Translation: CASSYVPHLRDTEAFF.

V is TRBV4-1 and J is TRBJ2-5; D may match TRBD1 or TRBD2 (6 bases each). The CDR3 totals 14 residues. The germline V gene has CDR1 MGHRA and CDR2 YSYEKL. V lost 1 base and J 5 bases, leaving 11 bases between the germline ends. The CDR3 reads CASSQAGAGETQYF. The CDR3 DNA reads TGCGCCAGCAGCCAAGCGGGGGCTGGGGAGACCCAGTACTTC.

This chain links TRBV10-3 with TRBJ1-1, with a weak D call TRBD1 (5 bases). The CDR3 length is 13 residues. Germline lookup yields CDR1 ENHRY and CDR2 SYGVKD. V lost 10 bases and J lost 3, with 15 bases in between. CDR3 sequence: CATFGHSDTEAFF. In nucleotides, the CDR3 is TGTGCCACATTTGGACATTCGGACACTGAAGCTTTCTTT.